These 26 T cell receptor beta chains were sequenced from one sample in a study of CD8+ T cells in alopecia areata. Treatment reported: oral pan-JAK inhibitor, 5-10 mg twice daily. Sequencing templates came from extracted RNA that was reverse transcribed into cDNA. Libraries were prepared by immunoSEQ multiplex PCR; TCRdb keeps only in-frame clonotypes and omits some of them. The sample has about 190,000 clones; about three fifths are singletons. The sequencing here drew on CD4+ T cells sorted from blood, taken at week 4, from a patient treated with tofacitinib. These receptors all come from a human donor with alopecia areata.

The genes are TRBV29-1 and TRBJ2-3; D may be TRBD1 (5 bases). The CDR3 covers 14 residues. Trimming removed 1 base at V and 1 base at J, with 9 bases between. The germline gives CDR1 SQVTM, CDR2 ANQGSEA. The chain's CDR3 is CSVEVGVGTDTQYF. CDR3 nucleotides: TGCAGCGTTGAAGTAGGGGTCGGCACAGATACGCAGTATTTT.

The rearrangement links TRBV19 to TRBJ2-1, with 7 bases matching TRBD2. V dropped 7 bases and J dropped 0; count of bases not matched to a gene: 9. CDR1 LNHDA and CDR2 SQIVND come from the germline V gene (reference sequence). The CDR3 has 16 residues. CDR3 in amino acids: CASNRGGGSSYNEQFF. CDR3 bases: TGTGCCAGTAATAGGGGAGGCGGGAGCTCCTACAATGAGCAGTTCTTC. Together with reference TRBV19 and TRBJ2-1, the CDR3 gives the full variable domain: DGGITQSPKYLFRKEGQNVTLSCEQNLNHDAMYWYRQDPGQGLRLIYYSQIVNDFQKGDIAEGYSVSREKKESFPLTVTSAQKNPTAFYLCASNRGGGSSYNEQFFGPGTRLTVL.

This clone was recorded a few times. The CDR3 DNA reads TGTGCCACCAGCAGAATGAGACAGGGTGGGACCGAGCAGTACTTC. Protein product: CATSRMRQGGTEQYF. The chain combines TRBV15 with TRBJ2-7, with 7 bases fitting TRBD1. Per the germline V gene, CDR1 is LNHNV and CDR2 is YYDKDF (reference sequence). This CDR3 contains 15 residues. V lost 2 bases and J lost 6; bases outside the gene matches: 10. Supplemented by reference TRBV15 and TRBJ2-7, the full variable domain reads DAMVIQNPRYQVTQFGKPVTLSCSQTLNHNVMYWYQQKSSQAPKLLFHYYDKDFNNEADTPDNFQSRRPNTSFCFLDIRSPGLGDTAMYLCATSRMRQGGTEQYFGPGTRLTVT.

The J gene is TRBJ2-7, the V gene TRBV29-1, with no clear D. CDR3 size: 11 residues. CDR1 is SQVTM and CDR2 is ANQGSEA in the germline V gene. V was trimmed by 0 bases and J by 9 bases, leaving 9 bases between them. CDR3 amino acids: CSVEDREAQYF. The CDR3 DNA reads as TGCAGCGTTGAAGATCGCGAAGCGCAGTACTTC.

This clone was seen only a few times. The chain is built from TRBV7-2 and TRBJ1-5; tentatively, D is TRBD1 (6 bases). Germline lookup yields CDR1 SGHTA and CDR2 FQGNSA. The CDR3 spans 14 residues. V lost 5 bases and J lost 3, with 11 bases in between. This CDR3 is CASSLGTINQPQHF. In nucleotides, the CDR3 is TGTGCCAGCAGCCTCGGGACAATCAATCAGCCCCAGCATTTT.

This chain links TRBV29-1 with TRBJ2-1; D is tentatively TRBD1 or TRBD2 (5 bases each). This CDR3 spans 15 amino acids. V was clipped by 1 base and J by 3 bases, with 13 bases between them. Per germline, CDR1 SQVTM and CDR2 ANQGSEA. The CDR3 is CSVEVLRGRYNEQFF. In DNA, the CDR3 is TGCAGCGTTGAAGTTCTCCGGGGACGCTACAATGAGCAGTTCTTC.

This sequence joins TRBV23-1 and TRBJ2-1; D is undetermined. TRBV23-1 qualifies as an ORF whose function is uncertain. V was clipped by 8 bases and J by 10 bases, with 15 bases between them. The CDR3 sequence is 12 residues long. The DNA for the CDR3 is TGCGCCAGCTACAACCCCCCCACAGAGCAGTTCTTC. It translates to CASYNPPTEQFF.

This clone was counted only a few times. The rearrangement uses TRBV7-2 and TRBJ2-7, with 10 nucleotides matching TRBD2. Germline CDR1 is SGHTA and CDR2 is FQGNSA. V was clipped by 5 bases and J by 2 bases; unmatched bases: 9. The CDR3 length is 16 residues. CDR3 sequence (DNA): TGTGCCAGCAGCACTCGGACTAGCGGAGGGACCTACGAGCAGTACTTC. This translates into CASSTRTSGGTYEQYF.

The chain couples TRBV4-2 to TRBJ2-3, with unresolved D. This CDR3 has 14 residues. The germline V gene encodes CDR1 LGHNA and CDR2 YNFKEQ. V dropped 4 bases and J dropped 7 bases, with 15 bases sitting between them. In DNA form, the CDR3 reads TGTGCCAGCAGCCTGAAGGTCCAGTCTCATACGCAGTATTTT. Amino acids: CASSLKVQSHTQYF.

The chain recombines TRBV11-1 with TRBJ1-4; no definite D call. The CDR3 has 10 amino acids. Trimming removed 7 bases at V and 14 bases at J, with 11 bases between. Germline CDR1 is SGHAT and CDR2 is FQDESV (reference sequence). The CDR3 sequence is CASTLGGLFF. CDR3 nucleotide sequence: TGTGCCAGCACGTTGGGAGGGCTGTTTTTT. Supplemented by reference TRBV11-1 and TRBJ1-4, the full variable domain reads EAEVAQSPRYKITEKSQAVAFWCDPISGHATLYWYRQILGQGPELLVQFQDESVVDDSQLPKDRFSAERLKGVDSTLKIQPAELGDSAMYLCASTLGGLFFGSGTQLSVL.

This clone showed up many times. This chain joins TRBV29-1 and TRBJ2-4; D unclear. CDR1 is SQVTM and CDR2 is ANQGSEA in the germline V gene. The CDR3 loop spans 11 amino acids. The V end lost 5 bases, the J end lost 1 base, and 3 bases lay between the germline ends. The CDR3 region is CSVPAKNIQYF. The CDR3, as DNA: TGCAGCGTTCCGGCCAAAAACATTCAGTACTTC.

This clone has a single count. The V gene is TRBV4-1, the J gene TRBJ2-3; TRBD2 agrees at 8 bases. Germline values: CDR1 MGHRA, CDR2 YSYEKL. After removal of 0 bases from V and 2 bases from J, the junction contained 7 bases not matched to a gene. CDR3 size: 17 residues. The CDR3 sequence is CASSQEGSGGSTDTQYF. Here the CDR3 DNA reads TGCGCCAGCAGCCAAGAAGGGTCGGGAGGGTCCACAGATACGCAGTATTTT.

V usage is TRBV28 and J usage is TRBJ1-1; D unresolved. The CDR3 has 12 residues. Germline assignment: CDR1 MDHEN and CDR2 SYDVKM. Trimming left V 2 bases short and J 5 bases short, with 6 bases between. This CDR3 is CASSLRGTEAFF. The DNA of the CDR3 is TGTGCCAGCAGTTTACGGGGTACTGAAGCTTTCTTT.

V usage is TRBV19 and J usage is TRBJ2-1; 8 positions match TRBD2. The ends lost 7 bases at V and 9 bases at J; junction bases unmatched: 8. Per the germline V gene, CDR1 is LNHDA and CDR2 is SQIVND (reference sequence). There are 13 residues in the CDR3. The CDR3 is CASTPGLAREQFF. The CDR3 region has the DNA TGTGCCAGTACTCCCGGACTAGCCCGTGAGCAGTTCTTC.

The V gene is TRBV6-5, the J gene TRBJ2-7; D might be TRBD2 (5 bases). V shed 2 bases and J shed 0 bases, with 8 bases lying between them. This CDR3 has 14 residues. Per the germline V gene, CDR1 is MNHEY and CDR2 is SVGAGI. The DNA of the CDR3 is TGTGCCAGCAGTTACGAACGGGGCTCCTACGAGCAGTACTTC. Protein product: CASSYERGSYEQYF.

In its sample, this clone was seen a few times. CDR3 nucleotide sequence: TGTGCCAGTAGCCAACAGGGGAGCGGGGAGCTGTTTTTT. Translation gives CASSQQGSGELFF. This chain connects TRBV19 to TRBJ2-2, with 7 positions matching TRBD1. V lost 6 bases, J lost 7 bases, and 5 bases stayed unmatched. This CDR3 has 13 residues. Germline V gene sequence: CDR1 LNHDA, CDR2 SQIVND (reference sequence).

This clone occurred a few times. The V call is TRBV5-1, the J call TRBJ2-7; 8 bases align to TRBD2. J was trimmed by 7 bases and V by 4 bases; bases with no gene match: 13. The CDR3 has 15 amino acids. Per germline, CDR1 SGHRS and CDR2 YFSETQ. The CDR3 bases are TGCGCCAGCAGCGGACCGGGACTAGGGAATGGGGAGCAGTACTTC. It specifies CASSGPGLGNGEQYF.

The CDR3 spells CASTGQGDGYTF. Written as DNA, the CDR3 is TGTGCCAGCACTGGACAGGGGGATGGCTACACCTTC. This rearrangement joins TRBV27 to TRBJ1-2; 10 bases align to TRBD1. The CDR3 runs to 12 residues. Germline V gives CDR1 MNHEY, CDR2 SMNVEV (reference sequence). Trimming cost V 7 bases and J 6 bases; bases outside gene matches: 2.

This clone has more than one count but fewer than ten. V usage is TRBV5-1 and J usage is TRBJ2-7, with TRBD2 matching 7 bases. The J segment lost 0 bases and the V segment lost 4 bases, leaving 10 bases of the junction unmatched. The germline gives CDR1 SGHRS, CDR2 YFSETQ. The CDR3 contains 16 residues. This CDR3 reads CASSKTSVGNSYEQYF. In DNA, the CDR3 is TGCGCCAGCAGCAAAACTAGCGTCGGGAACTCCTACGAGCAGTACTTC.

This clone was counted between two and nine times. The rearrangement uses TRBV29-1 and TRBJ2-3, with 7 bases fitting TRBD1. J gave up 1 base and V 6 bases, and 13 bases lay outside the gene matches. CDR3 length: 16 amino acids. Germline CDR1 is SQVTM and CDR2 is ANQGSEA. The CDR3 region has the DNA TGCAGCGTGCGGCCAAGACAGGGCTTCGGCACAGATACGCAGTATTTT. It codes for CSVRPRQGFGTDTQYF.

The genes are TRBV15 and TRBJ2-6; the match to TRBD2 covers 7 bases. This CDR3 is built from 20 residues. Germline V lookup: CDR1 LNHNV, CDR2 YYDKDF (reference sequence). The J segment lost 0 bases and the V segment lost 3 bases, leaving 14 bases of the junction unmatched. CDR3 loop: CATSRGDGSGTYSGANVLTF. In nucleotides, the CDR3 is TGTGCCACCAGCAGGGGGGACGGAAGCGGGACTTACTCTGGGGCCAACGTCCTGACTTTC.

V usage is TRBV6-5 and J usage is TRBJ1-2, with D tentatively TRBD1 (6 bases). Germline V CDR1 and CDR2: MNHEY, SVGAGI. V was cut by 3 bases and J by 7 bases, with 18 bases left in between. There are 15 residues in the CDR3. The CDR3 is CASSYSTGLSSGYTF. CDR3 nucleotides: TGTGCCAGCAGTTATTCCACAGGGTTGAGTTCTGGCTACACCTTC.

J is TRBJ2-2 and V is TRBV6-5; weak D call: TRBD2 (5 bases). The V and J ends lost 2 bases and 8 bases respectively, with 12 bases between them. From germline, CDR1 is MNHEY and CDR2 SVGAGI. This CDR3 is 14 amino acids long. CDR3 DNA sequence: TGTGCCAGCAGTTACGATGACGGCGGGGGGGAGCTGTTTTTT. It is translated as CASSYDDGGGELFF.

Regarding this clone: The germline gene is not matched at one end of the junction; a read error may be the cause. The rearrangement joins TRBV6-5 to TRBJ2-4, with D hard to call. The CDR3 spans 11 residues. Germline CDR1 MNHEY, CDR2 SVGAGI. The CDR3 is CASSYGSNLHF. CDR3 DNA: TGTGCCAGCAGTTACGGTAGCAATCTCCACTTC.

As for this clone: Other DNA sequences in this sample translate to the same CDR3. The gene calls are TRBV29-1 and TRBJ1-2, with D possibly TRBD1 on 5 matching bases. The CDR3 runs 13 residues. Trimming took 3 bases from V and 2 from J, leaving 10 bases between them. The germline gives CDR1 SQVTM, CDR2 ANQGSEA. CDR3 sequence: CSVEGQGNYGYTF. CDR3 DNA sequence: TGCAGCGTTGAGGGGCAGGGAAACTATGGCTACACCTTC.

V is TRBV27 and J is TRBJ2-1; unclear D gene. Germline V lookup: CDR1 MNHEY, CDR2 SMNVEV (reference sequence). This CDR3 is 16 amino acids long. The V end lost 6 bases, the J end lost 0 bases, and 15 bases lay between the germline ends. The CDR3 region has the DNA TGTGCCAGCAGAGCCGGTACCGGCAGCTCCTACAATGAGCAGTTCTTC. It translates to CASRAGTGSSYNEQFF.